The 29 T cell receptor beta chains reported below all come from one sample, sequenced in a study of blood T cell repertoires in COVID-19. Libraries were prepared by immunoSEQ multiplex PCR; TCRdb keeps only in-frame clonotypes and omits some of them. The sample lists 110,000 to 150,000 clones, 60% to 80% occurring once. Sequenced: peripheral blood. The receptors here all came from a man aged 50 to 59 with active or convalescent COVID-19.

J is TRBJ2-5 and V is TRBV2; 8 positions match TRBD1. Per the germline V gene, CDR1 is SNHLY and CDR2 is FYNNEI. The CDR3 is 17 residues long. V was pared by 5 bases and J by 4 bases, with 15 bases of the junction left unmatched. CDR3 bases: TGTGCCAGCAGTACCCTCCGGCAGGGGGCATCCGGAGAGACCCAGTACTTC. Translation: CASSTLRQGASGETQYF.

This chain connects TRBV27 to TRBJ2-5; D gene uncertain. Trimming cost V 0 bases and J 5 bases, with 7 bases left between them. The CDR3 sequence is 13 residues long. Per germline, CDR1 MNHEY and CDR2 SMNVEV (reference sequence). The CDR3 DNA follows: TGTGCCAGCAGTTTATCCCCCATGGAGACCCAGTACTTC. Protein sequence: CASSLSPMETQYF.

Worth noting for this clone: This specimen includes other DNA sequences encoding the same CDR3. The V gene is TRBV7-3, the J gene TRBJ2-2; 7 bases are a match to TRBD2. There are 16 residues in the CDR3. CDR1 and CDR2 from the germline V gene are SGHTA and FQGTGA. V trimming: 2 bases; J trimming: 2 bases; junction bases outside the gene matches: 5. CDR3 nucleotide sequence: TGTGCCAGCAGCTTACTGGCGGGAGCAAACACCGGGGAGCTGTTTTTT. Encoded protein: CASSLLAGANTGELFF.

This clone has only a few counts. The chain recombines TRBV24-1 with TRBJ1-6; TRBD1 agrees at 10 bases. V shed 7 bases, J shed 5 bases, and the junction held 1 base outside the gene matches. The CDR3 consists of 14 residues. CDR1 and CDR2 from the germline V gene are KGHDR and SFDVKD. This chain's CDR3 is CATSGTGDNSPLHF. The CDR3 DNA reads TGTGCCACCAGCGGGACAGGGGATAATTCACCCCTCCACTTT.

The chain employs TRBV7-3 and TRBJ2-7, with TRBD1 matching 7 bases. Trimming removed 5 bases from V and 2 bases from J; junction bases left unmatched: 9. This CDR3 spans 15 amino acids. Per germline, CDR1 SGHTA and CDR2 FQGTGA. CDR3 amino acids: CASSLAGTAAYEQYF. The CDR3 coding sequence is TGTGCCAGCAGCCTTGCCGGGACAGCTGCCTACGAGCAGTACTTC.

As DNA, the CDR3 is TGTGCCAGCTCACCTGCAGGCGCCGCCTACGAGCAGTACTTC. As protein: CASSPAGAAYEQYF. V and J are TRBV18 and TRBJ2-7; D is undetermined. The V end lost 3 bases, the J end lost 2 bases, and 11 bases lay between the germline ends. This CDR3 has 14 amino acids. Looked up from germline, CDR1 is KGHSH and CDR2 is LQKENI.

This sequence joins TRBV28 and TRBJ2-7; D may be TRBD2 (5 bases). Between the trimmed V and J ends, which lost 6 bases and 2 bases, there was a span of 8 bases. The CDR3 extends over 12 amino acids. Germline CDR1 MDHEN, CDR2 SYDVKM. The chain's CDR3 is CASRVGAYEQYF. DNA for the CDR3: TGTGCCAGCAGGGTCGGGGCCTACGAGCAGTACTTC.

The chain employs TRBV7-2 and TRBJ1-3, with 7 bases fitting TRBD1. The CDR3 totals 15 residues. CDR1 is SGHTA and CDR2 is FQGNSA in the germline V gene. J was trimmed by 4 bases and V by 5 bases; bases with no gene match: 8. The CDR3 DNA sequence: TGTGCCAGCAGCCCAGGACAGGCGGGGGGAAACACCATATATTTT. Translation: CASSPGQAGGNTIYF.

The chain links TRBV4-1 to TRBJ2-7; 8 positions agree with TRBD2. The germline CDR1 and CDR2 sequences are MGHRA and YSYEKL. The CDR3 is 15 residues long. After removal of 3 bases from V and 1 base from J, the junction contained 5 bases not matched to a gene. CDR3 DNA: TGCGCCAGCAGCCAGCGAGCGGGGGCTTCCTACGAGCAGTACTTC. Residues: CASSQRAGASYEQYF.

The chain couples TRBV19 to TRBJ1-4; weak D call: TRBD1 (5 bases). From germline, CDR1 is LNHDA and CDR2 SQIVND (reference sequence). V was pared by 5 bases and J by 8 bases, with 18 bases between. CDR3 length: 15 amino acids. CDR3 protein: CASSLYGGSGEKLFF. CDR3 nucleotides: TGTGCCAGTAGTCTTTACGGGGGGTCTGGCGAAAAACTGTTTTTT.

This clone occurred a few times. The genes are TRBV5-4 and TRBJ2-3; D is perhaps TRBD1 (5 bases). V gave up 1 base and J gave up 4 bases, with 16 bases separating them. The CDR3 runs to 16 residues. Per germline, CDR1 SGHNT and CDR2 YYREEE (reference sequence). The CDR3 DNA is TGTGCCAGCAGCTTGCAGGGCGACGGATATTCAGATACGCAGTATTTT. As protein: CASSLQGDGYSDTQYF.

The CDR3 loop reads CASRPAGTSGNTIYF. The CDR3 coding sequence is TGTGCCAGCCGCCCTGCGGGGACCTCTGGAAACACCATATATTTT. The gene calls are TRBV27 and TRBJ1-3; D is perhaps TRBD1 (5 bases). V was clipped by 8 bases and J by 0 bases, with 14 bases between them. This CDR3 is 15 amino acids long. Germline assignment: CDR1 MNHEY and CDR2 SMNVEV (reference sequence).

The chain carries TRBV6-2 or TRBV6-3 and TRBJ2-7, with D possibly being TRBD1 (5 bases). V gave up 4 bases and J gave up 4 bases, with 11 bases separating them. The CDR3 loop spans 13 amino acids. CDR1 is MNHEY, CDR2 SVGEGT, per germline. CDR3 coding DNA: TGTGCCAGCAGTTTGACAGCAGCGTACGAGCAGTACTTC. The encoded protein is CASSLTAAYEQYF.

The chain recombines TRBV5-1 with TRBJ2-3; 7 nucleotides line up with TRBD1. V was pared by 3 bases and J by 0 bases, with 19 bases of the junction left unmatched. This CDR3 region has 20 residues. CDR1 is SGHRS and CDR2 is YFSETQ in the germline V gene. The CDR3 DNA is TGCGCCAGCAGCTCCCCCCTGGGACAGTTACACCCACCTAGCACAGATACGCAGTATTTT. Amino acid sequence: CASSSPLGQLHPPSTDTQYF.

This clone was detected only a few times. This chain links TRBV29-1 with TRBJ2-1, with 8 bases fitting TRBD2. CDR1 is SQVTM and CDR2 is ANQGSEA in the germline V gene. The junction had 7 bases not matched to a gene; V was cut back by 7 bases and J by 5 bases. The CDR3 consists of 13 residues. CDR3 in DNA: TGCAGCGAAACTAGCGGTATCGACAATGAGCAGTTCTTC. Translating it yields CSETSGIDNEQFF.

The CDR3 spells CASSFGASGFYNEQFF. In DNA form, the CDR3 reads TGTGCCAGCAGCTTTGGGGCTAGCGGATTCTACAATGAGCAGTTCTTC. The chain links TRBV11-2 to TRBJ2-1, with 7 positions matching TRBD2. V shed 3 bases, J shed 3 bases, and the junction held 8 bases outside the gene matches. Germline assignment: CDR1 SGHAT and CDR2 FQNNGV. The CDR3 runs to 16 residues.

The V and J genes are TRBV19 and TRBJ2-5; D gene uncertain. Germline V gene sequence: CDR1 LNHDA, CDR2 SQIVND (reference sequence). Trimming left V 1 base short and J 1 base short, with 7 bases between. This CDR3 has 14 amino acids. The DNA of the CDR3 is TGTGCCAGTAGTATAGTCGGCGGCCAAGAGACCCAGTACTTC. Amino acid sequence: CASSIVGGQETQYF.

The rearrangement uses TRBV11-3 and TRBJ2-2; D uncertain. The CDR3 is 14 residues long. The germline V and J ends were trimmed by 5 bases and 5 bases, with 12 bases remaining between them. Germline V gives CDR1 SGHNT, CDR2 YENEEA. DNA for the CDR3: TGTGCCAGCAGCCCACGACCTAGTACCGGGGAGCTGTTTTTT. Its translation: CASSPRPSTGELFF.

Remarks on this clone: An end of the junction does not agree with germline; a read error may underlie this. The V gene is TRBV7-7, the J gene TRBJ2-1, with a tentative D call TRBD1 (5 bases). The CDR3 length is 13 residues. In germline, CDR1 is SSHAT, CDR2 FNYEAQ (reference sequence). The CDR3 DNA sequence: TGTGCTAGCAGCTTAGAAAGGGGTAGTGAGCAGTTCTTC. It yields the protein CASSLERGSEQFF.

The V gene is TRBV11-2, the J gene TRBJ2-7; TRBD1 is a possible D gene (6 bases). CDR1 SGHAT and CDR2 FQNNGV come from the germline V gene. This CDR3 contains 15 residues. V was pared by 2 bases and J by 2 bases, with 13 bases between. DNA for the CDR3: TGTGCCAGCAGCTTAAGGGGGTGGGGGCCCTACGAGCAGTACTTC. Amino acids: CASSLRGWGPYEQYF.

This clone was detected once. The chain has TRBV19 and TRBJ1-1; D is unresolved. The V and J ends lost 0 bases and 3 bases respectively, with 5 bases between them. Germline assignment: CDR1 LNHDA and CDR2 SQIVND (reference sequence). This CDR3 comprises 13 residues. The CDR3 sequence is CASSIDGYTEAFF. CDR3 sequence (DNA): TGTGCCAGTAGTATAGACGGGTACACTGAAGCTTTCTTT. The full variable domain, with the rest looked up from reference TRBV19 and TRBJ1-1, is DGGITQSPKYLFRKEGQNVTLSCEQNLNHDAMYWYRQDPGQGLRLIYYSQIVNDFQKGDIAEGYSVSREKKESFPLTVTSAQKNPTAFYLCASSIDGYTEAFFGQGTRLTVV.

In DNA, the CDR3 is TGTGCCAGCAGCCAGCTCAGACGGGACAGGGGCAATGGAAACACCATATATTTT. Its protein product is CASSQLRRDRGNGNTIYF. The chain uses TRBV3-1 (or the pseudogene TRBV3-2) and TRBJ1-3; 10 bases line up with TRBD1. The germline V gene has CDR1 LGHDT and CDR2 YNNKEL (reference sequence). V lost 3 bases, J lost 3 bases, and 11 bases stayed unmatched. There are 18 residues in the CDR3.

This clone was seen a handful of times. The V and J genes are TRBV10-3 and TRBJ1-6; 10 bases fit TRBD1. The trim removed 0 bases at V and 9 bases at J, leaving 2 bases unmatched. CDR3 length: 15 residues. Germline loops: CDR1 ENHRY, CDR2 SYGVKD. CDR3 DNA sequence: TGTGCCATCAGTGAGTCGGGGGACAGGGGTTCACCCCTCCACTTT. Residues: CAISESGDRGSPLHF.

CDR3 nucleotides: TGCGCCAGCAGCTTGAGGGGTGGGAACGAGCAGTACTTC. Translating gives CASSLRGGNEQYF. V gene TRBV5-1 combines with J gene TRBJ2-7; weak D call: TRBD1 (5 bases). Trimming took 1 base from V and 5 from J, leaving 10 bases between them. Germline CDR1 reads SGHRS; CDR2 reads YFSETQ. CDR3 size: 13 residues.

This chain connects TRBV24-1 to TRBJ2-7; 8 bases fit TRBD1. The V gene end was trimmed by 3 bases and the J gene end by 5 bases; junction bases not matched to a gene: 8. There are 15 residues in the CDR3. In germline, CDR1 is KGHDR, CDR2 SFDVKD. The CDR3: CATSDTRTGRHEQYF. The DNA for the CDR3 is TGTGCCACCAGTGATACGCGGACAGGGAGGCACGAGCAGTACTTC.

V usage is TRBV7-6 and J usage is TRBJ2-1; the D gene is possibly TRBD1 (5 bases). Germline CDR1 reads SGHVS; CDR2 reads FNYEAQ. CDR3 length: 16 amino acids. With 0 bases removed from V and 3 bases from J, the gap between germline ends came to 12 bases. CDR3 DNA sequence: TGTGCCAGCAGCTTAGCGCCTGGGGCTATCTACAATGAGCAGTTCTTC. Protein sequence: CASSLAPGAIYNEQFF.

This chain uses TRBV18 with TRBJ2-7, with 11 bases that match TRBD1. The CDR3 sequence is 17 residues long. CDR1 is KGHSH and CDR2 is LQKENI in the germline V gene. V shed 3 bases, J shed 3 bases, and the junction held 10 bases outside the gene matches. The CDR3 bases are TGTGCCAGCTCACCTTTCCCCTCCGGGACAGGGGGCTACGAGCAGTACTTC. Its translation is CASSPFPSGTGGYEQYF.

This clone was picked up a small number of times. This sequence joins TRBV7-3 and TRBJ2-2; D unresolved. CDR1 is SGHTA and CDR2 is FQGTGA in the germline V gene. V lost 5 bases, J lost 4 bases, and 14 bases lay in between. The CDR3 loop spans 15 amino acids. The CDR3, as DNA: TGTGCCAGCAGCCCCTACCCTCCGGGCACCGGGGAGCTGTTTTTT. The encoded protein is CASSPYPPGTGELFF.

V usage is TRBV10-1 and J usage is TRBJ1-1, with 7 positions matching TRBD1. The V gene end was trimmed by 8 bases and the J gene end by 1 base; junction bases not matched to a gene: 4. There are 13 residues in the CDR3. CDR1 and CDR2 from the germline V gene are WNHNN and SYGVQD (reference sequence). CDR3 in amino acids: CASRRDRNTEAFF. As DNA, the CDR3 is TGCGCCAGCCGAAGGGACAGGAACACTGAAGCTTTCTTT.